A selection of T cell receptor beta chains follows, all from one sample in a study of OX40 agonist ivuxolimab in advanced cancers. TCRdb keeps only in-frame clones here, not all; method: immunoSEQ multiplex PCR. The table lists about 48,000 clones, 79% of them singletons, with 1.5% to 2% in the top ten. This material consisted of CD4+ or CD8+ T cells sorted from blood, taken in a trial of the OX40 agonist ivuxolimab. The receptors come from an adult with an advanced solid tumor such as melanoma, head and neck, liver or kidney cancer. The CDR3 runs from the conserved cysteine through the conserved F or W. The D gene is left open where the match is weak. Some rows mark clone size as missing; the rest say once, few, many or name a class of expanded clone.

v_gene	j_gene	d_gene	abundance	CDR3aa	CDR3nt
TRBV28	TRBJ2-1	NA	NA	CASSLGRNEQFF	TGTGCCAGCAGTCTAGGGCGAAATGAGCAGTTCTTC
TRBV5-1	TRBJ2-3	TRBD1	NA	CASSQGQGADTQYF	TGCGCCAGCAGCCAGGGACAGGGGGCGGATACGCAGTATTTT
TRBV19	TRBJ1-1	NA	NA	CASSIAQRPNTEAFF	TGTGCCAGTAGTATAGCCCAACGGCCAAACACTGAAGCTTTCTTT
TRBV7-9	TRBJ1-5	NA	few	CASSANSNQPQHF	TGTGCCAGCAGCGCTAATAGCAATCAGCCCCAGCATTTT
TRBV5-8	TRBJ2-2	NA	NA	CASSLKRGRTGELFF	TGTGCCAGCAGCTTGAAACGGGGCCGGACCGGGGAGCTGTTTTTT
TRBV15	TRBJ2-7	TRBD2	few	CATSRGTGGNEQYF	TGTGCCACCAGCAGAGGTACGGGGGGGAACGAGCAGTACTTC
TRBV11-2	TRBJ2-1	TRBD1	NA	CASSLVGTGDNEQFF	TGTGCCAGCAGCTTAGTAGGGACAGGGGACAATGAGCAGTTCTTC
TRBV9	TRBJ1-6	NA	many	CASSVGGQPHSPLHF	TGTGCCAGCAGCGTAGGAGGACAGCCCCATTCACCCCTCCACTTT
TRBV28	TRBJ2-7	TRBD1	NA	CASSPPGTGVNEQYF	TGTGCCAGCAGTCCTCCCGGGACAGGGGTCAACGAGCAGTACTTC
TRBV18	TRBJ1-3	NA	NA	CASSPSSGNTIYF	TGTGCCAGCTCACCTTCCAGTGGAAACACCATATATTTT
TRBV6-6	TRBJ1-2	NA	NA	CASSYSVRKDGYTF	TGTGCCAGCAGTTACTCGGTTCGGAAGGATGGCTACACCTTC
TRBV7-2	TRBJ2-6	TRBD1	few	CASSDPGQGASGANVLTF	TGTGCCAGCAGCGATCCGGGACAGGGGGCTTCTGGGGCCAACGTCCTGACTTTC
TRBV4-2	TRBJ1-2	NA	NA	CASSQDLPGRREGYTF	TGTGCCAGCAGCCAAGATCTCCCCGGGCGGCGGGAGGGCTACACCTTC
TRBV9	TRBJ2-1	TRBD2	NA	CASSPTFPGTSGRRANEQFF	TGTGCCAGCAGCCCGACCTTCCCCGGGACTAGCGGGAGAAGGGCCAATGAGCAGTTCTTC
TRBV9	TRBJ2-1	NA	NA	CASSTPDYPLGFF	TGTGCCAGCAGCACCCCAGACTACCCCCTAGGGTTCTTC
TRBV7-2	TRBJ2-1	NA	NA	CASSLADDPYNEQFF	TGTGCCAGCAGCTTAGCGGATGACCCCTACAATGAGCAGTTCTTC
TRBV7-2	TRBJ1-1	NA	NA	CASSLVSPGRSMNTEAFF	TGTGCCAGCAGCTTAGTTTCCCCGGGACGGTCAATGAACACTGAAGCTTTCTTT
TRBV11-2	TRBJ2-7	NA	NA	CASSLLRQQGEQYF	TGTGCCAGCAGCTTACTAAGGCAACAAGGGGAGCAGTACTTC
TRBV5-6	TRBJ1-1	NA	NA	CASSTPGRPNTEAFF	TGTGCCAGCAGCACCCCAGGCAGACCGAACACTGAAGCTTTCTTT
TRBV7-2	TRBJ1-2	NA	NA	CAWGSSGYTF	TGTGCCTGGGGGAGTTCGGGCTACACCTTC
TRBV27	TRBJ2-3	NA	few	CASSFSLRSTTRYTQYF	TGTGCCAGCAGTTTTTCTCTCCGGTCCACAACCAGATATACGCAGTATTTT
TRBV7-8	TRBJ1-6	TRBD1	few	CASSLTGMGSPLHF	TGTGCCAGCAGCCTGACAGGGATGGGTTCACCCCTCCACTTT
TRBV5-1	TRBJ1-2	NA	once	CASSLDRGDGGYTF	TGCGCCAGCAGCTTGGATCGGGGAGACGGCGGCTACACCTTC
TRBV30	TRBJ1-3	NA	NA	CAWSSLGVRFRSGNTIYF	TGTGCCTGGAGTTCCCTTGGGGTTCGGTTCCGCTCTGGAAACACCATATATTTT
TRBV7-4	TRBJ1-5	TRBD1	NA	CASSIGTGRPQHF	TGTGCCAGCAGCATAGGGACAGGAAGGCCCCAGCATTTT
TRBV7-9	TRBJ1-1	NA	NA	CASSRQSLTMNTEAFF	TGTGCCAGCAGCCGACAGAGCCTCACCATGAACACTGAAGCTTTCTTT
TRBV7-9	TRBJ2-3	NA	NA	CASSLEGVDTDTQYF	TGTGCCAGCAGCTTAGAGGGCGTAGACACAGATACGCAGTATTTT
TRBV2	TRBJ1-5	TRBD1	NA	CASSLGQGSYQPQHF	TGTGCCAGCAGTTTGGGACAGGGTAGCTATCAGCCCCAGCATTTT
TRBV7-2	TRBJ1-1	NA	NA	CASSLGVGGGTEAFF	TGTGCCAGCAGCTTAGGAGTAGGGGGAGGGACTGAAGCTTTCTTT
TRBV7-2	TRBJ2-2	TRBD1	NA	CASRSGQGYTGELFF	TGTGCCAGCAGATCGGGACAGGGATACACCGGGGAGCTGTTTTTT
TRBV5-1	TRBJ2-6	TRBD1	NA	CASSPKGAGANVLTF	TGCGCCAGCAGCCCCAAGGGGGCGGGGGCCAACGTCCTGACTTTC
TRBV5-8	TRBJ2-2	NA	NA	CASSLYGGQYTGELFF	TGTGCCAGCAGCTTGTATGGAGGACAGTACACCGGGGAGCTGTTTTTT
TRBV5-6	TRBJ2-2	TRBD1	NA	CASSSLTGAGELFF	TGTGCCAGCAGCTCCCTAACAGGGGCCGGGGAGCTGTTTTTT
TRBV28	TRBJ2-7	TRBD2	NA	CASCSGGVSYEQYF	TGTGCCAGCTGTAGCGGGGGGGTCTCCTACGAGCAGTACTTC
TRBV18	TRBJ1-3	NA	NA	CASSPLAEGGNTIYF	TGTGCCAGCTCACCCTTGGCAGAAGGTGGAAACACCATATATTTT
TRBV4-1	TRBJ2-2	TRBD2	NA	CASSQLGLAEKNTGELFF	TGCGCCAGCAGCCAACTGGGACTAGCGGAGAAGAACACCGGGGAGCTGTTTTTT
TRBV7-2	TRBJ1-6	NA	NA	CASSLGTRGNSPLHF	TGTGCCAGCAGCCTAGGGACAAGGGGGAATTCACCCCTCCACTTT
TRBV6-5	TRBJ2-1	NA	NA	CASSYSPRDNEQFF	TGTGCCAGCAGTTACTCTCCCAGGGACAATGAGCAGTTCTTC
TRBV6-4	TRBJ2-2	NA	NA	CASRQLITSTGELFF	TGTGCCAGCAGGCAACTGATTACGAGCACCGGGGAGCTGTTTTTT
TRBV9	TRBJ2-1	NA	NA	CASSVASGGLNEQFF	TGTGCCAGCAGCGTAGCGTCCGGGGGCCTCAATGAGCAGTTCTTC
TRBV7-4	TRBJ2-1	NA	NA	CASSRGTSYNEQFF	TGTGCCAGCAGCAGAGGGACTTCCTACAATGAGCAGTTCTTC
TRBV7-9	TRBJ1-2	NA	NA	CASSSNTYGYTF	TGTGCCAGCAGCTCCAACACCTATGGCTACACCTTC
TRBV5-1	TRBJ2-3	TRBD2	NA	CASSPLTSGGTDTQYF	TGCGCCAGCAGCCCATTGACTAGCGGGGGTACAGATACGCAGTATTTT
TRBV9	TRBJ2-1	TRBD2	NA	CASSPRTSGGLYNEQFF	TGTGCCAGCAGCCCTCGGACTAGCGGGGGGCTCTACAATGAGCAGTTCTTC
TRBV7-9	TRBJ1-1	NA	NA	CASSLAGRNTEAFF	TGTGCCAGCAGCTTAGCCGGCAGGAACACTGAAGCTTTCTTT
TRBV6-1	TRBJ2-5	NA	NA	CASVYRGYGQETQYF	TGTGCCAGCGTATACCGGGGCTACGGGCAAGAGACCCAGTACTTC